This is a list of T cell receptor beta chains from one sample in a study of tissue T cells after allogeneic stem cell transplantation. Some clones are missing from TCRdb's copy, which holds only in-frame ones; the method was immunoSEQ multiplex PCR. Here the sample spans under 50,000 clones, roughly 92% being singletons. The starting material was blood, obtained before transplantation. The receptors derive from a woman aged 40-69 years who later had graft-versus-host disease after an allogeneic stem cell transplant. Each CDR3 is given with its conserved first and last residue. D genes are given only for firm matches. Clone size, where shown, is once, few, many, or a class for clones that have expanded.

j_call: TRBJ2-5; clone_size: .; v_call: TRBV30; d_call: .; cdr3_aa: CAWSLGQETQYF; cdr3_nt: TGTGCCTGGAGTCTGGGGCAAGAGACCCAGTACTTC
j_call: TRBJ2-6; clone_size: .; v_call: TRBV4-3; d_call: .; cdr3_aa: CASSQEAGSGANVLTF; cdr3_nt: TGCGCCAGCAGCCAAGAGGCGGGATCTGGGGCCAACGTCCTGACTTTC
j_call: TRBJ2-3; clone_size: .; v_call: TRBV6-1; d_call: .; cdr3_aa: CASSDRGRQTMDTQYF; cdr3_nt: TGTGCCAGCAGTGACAGGGGCCGGCAAACAATGGATACGCAGTATTTT
j_call: TRBJ2-7; clone_size: .; v_call: TRBV4-1; d_call: .; cdr3_aa: CASSQDWASSYEQYF; cdr3_nt: TGCGCCAGCAGCCAAGATTGGGCTAGCTCCTACGAGCAGTACTTC
j_call: TRBJ1-2; clone_size: .; v_call: TRBV27; d_call: .; cdr3_aa: CASSLGGGNYGYTF; cdr3_nt: TGTGCCAGCAGTTTAGGAGGGGGGAACTATGGCTACACCTTC
j_call: TRBJ2-2; clone_size: .; v_call: TRBV7-8; d_call: .; cdr3_aa: CASSLGQARSNTGELFF; cdr3_nt: TGTGCCAGCAGCTTAGGTCAGGCACGCTCGAACACCGGGGAGCTGTTTTTT
j_call: TRBJ2-1; clone_size: .; v_call: TRBV5-1; d_call: TRBD2; cdr3_aa: CASSSGSSGSRLQFF; cdr3_nt: TGCGCCAGCAGCTCGGGTTCCAGCGGGAGTAGGTTGCAGTTCTTC
j_call: TRBJ1-5; clone_size: .; v_call: TRBV30; d_call: TRBD1; cdr3_aa: CAWGTGGLGPQHF; cdr3_nt: TGTGCCTGGGGAACAGGGGGGCTGGGGCCCCAGCATTTT
j_call: TRBJ1-2; clone_size: .; v_call: TRBV5-6; d_call: .; cdr3_aa: CASSYPTNYGYTF; cdr3_nt: TGTGCCAGCAGCTACCCCACTAACTATGGCTACACCTTC
j_call: TRBJ2-7; clone_size: .; v_call: TRBV18; d_call: .; cdr3_aa: CASSPGLGGKQYF; cdr3_nt: TGTGCCAGCTCACCAGGGTTGGGGGGAAAGCAGTACTTC
j_call: TRBJ2-1; clone_size: .; v_call: TRBV7-2; d_call: TRBD2; cdr3_aa: CASSLRGNIAGGVDEQFF; cdr3_nt: TGTGCCAGCAGCTTACGGGGGAACATAGCGGGAGGAGTAGATGAGCAGTTCTTC
j_call: TRBJ2-7; clone_size: once; v_call: TRBV9; d_call: TRBD1; cdr3_aa: CASSAGTGLGEQYF; cdr3_nt: TGTGCCAGCAGCGCCGGGACAGGGCTTGGTGAGCAGTACTTC
j_call: TRBJ2-3; clone_size: once; v_call: TRBV15; d_call: .; cdr3_aa: CATLRGSTDTQYF; cdr3_nt: TGTGCCACCCTCCGGGGGAGCACAGATACGCAGTATTTT
j_call: TRBJ2-7; clone_size: .; v_call: TRBV4-1; d_call: TRBD2; cdr3_aa: CASSQVQVGLAFEQYF; cdr3_nt: TGCGCCAGCAGCCAAGTTCAGGTGGGACTAGCGTTCGAGCAGTACTTC
j_call: TRBJ2-3; clone_size: .; v_call: TRBV7-2; d_call: .; cdr3_aa: CASSLVVADTQYF; cdr3_nt: TGTGCCAGCAGCTTAGTGGTGGCAGATACGCAGTATTTT
j_call: TRBJ2-3; clone_size: .; v_call: TRBV2; d_call: .; cdr3_aa: CASSDSYSTDTQYF; cdr3_nt: TGTGCCAGCAGTGATTCCTACAGCACAGATACGCAGTATTTT
j_call: TRBJ2-7; clone_size: .; v_call: TRBV9; d_call: .; cdr3_aa: CASSVGGSLVYEQYF; cdr3_nt: TGTGCCAGCAGCGTTGGGGGGTCCCTAGTCTACGAGCAGTACTTC
j_call: TRBJ1-2; clone_size: .; v_call: TRBV7-3; d_call: .; cdr3_aa: CASSLTGTNEGGYTF; cdr3_nt: TGTGCCAGCAGCCTCACCGGGACTAATGAGGGTGGCTACACCTTC
j_call: TRBJ1-4; clone_size: .; v_call: TRBV10-3; d_call: TRBD1; cdr3_aa: CAISEGQGAVTNEKLFF; cdr3_nt: TGTGCCATCAGTGAGGGACAGGGGGCGGTAACTAATGAAAAACTGTTTTTT
j_call: TRBJ2-2; clone_size: .; v_call: TRBV3-1/TRBV3-2; d_call: .; cdr3_aa: CASSQASSGKRGGELFF; cdr3_nt: TGTGCCAGCAGCCAAGCGAGTAGCGGAAAGAGGGGCGGGGAGCTGTTTTTT
j_call: TRBJ1-5; clone_size: .; v_call: TRBV6-1; d_call: .; cdr3_aa: CASSEFDSHDDQPQHF; cdr3_nt: TGTGCCAGCAGTGAATTTGACAGCCATGACGATCAGCCCCAGCATTTT
j_call: TRBJ1-6; clone_size: .; v_call: TRBV6-1; d_call: .; cdr3_aa: CASSDSLSSYNSPLHF; cdr3_nt: TGTGCCAGCAGTGACAGTCTAAGCTCCTATAATTCACCCCTCCACTTT
j_call: TRBJ2-5; clone_size: once; v_call: TRBV5-1; d_call: .; cdr3_aa: CASSLGSVQETQYF; cdr3_nt: TGCGCCAGCAGCTTGGGCTCCGTGCAAGAGACCCAGTACTTC
j_call: TRBJ2-1; clone_size: .; v_call: TRBV5-1; d_call: TRBD2; cdr3_aa: CASSLTLAGLEQFF; cdr3_nt: TGCGCCAGCAGCTTAACACTAGCGGGATTAGAGCAGTTCTTC
j_call: TRBJ1-2; clone_size: few; v_call: TRBV6-6; d_call: TRBD1; cdr3_aa: CASSYGTGSDGYTF; cdr3_nt: TGTGCCAGCAGTTATGGGACAGGGTCGGATGGCTACACCTTC
j_call: TRBJ2-7; clone_size: .; v_call: TRBV11-2; d_call: .; cdr3_aa: CASSLDRDIEQYF; cdr3_nt: TGTGCCAGCAGCTTAGACAGGGACATCGAACAGTACTTC
j_call: TRBJ2-1; clone_size: .; v_call: TRBV6-5; d_call: .; cdr3_aa: CASSLGQIRNEQFF; cdr3_nt: TGTGCCAGCAGTCTAGGACAGATAAGAAATGAGCAGTTCTTC
j_call: TRBJ2-3; clone_size: .; v_call: TRBV19; d_call: .; cdr3_aa: CASSIDQGTDTQYF; cdr3_nt: TGTGCCAGTAGTATAGATCAGGGAACAGATACGCAGTATTTT
j_call: TRBJ1-1; clone_size: .; v_call: TRBV7-8; d_call: .; cdr3_aa: CASSLSGSRGTEAFF; cdr3_nt: TGTGCCAGCAGCTTATCTGGGTCGAGGGGCACTGAAGCTTTCTTT
j_call: TRBJ2-7; clone_size: .; v_call: TRBV7-6; d_call: TRBD2; cdr3_aa: CASSFGSGGNYEQYF; cdr3_nt: TGTGCCAGCAGCTTTGGGTCGGGAGGGAATTACGAGCAGTACTTC
j_call: TRBJ2-7; clone_size: .; v_call: TRBV6-5; d_call: TRBD1; cdr3_aa: CASSPARGRYNEQYF; cdr3_nt: TGTGCCAGCAGCCCGGCCAGGGGGCGCTATAACGAGCAGTACTTC
j_call: TRBJ2-7; clone_size: .; v_call: TRBV7-2; d_call: .; cdr3_aa: CASSPWLGPSSYEQYF; cdr3_nt: TGTGCCAGCAGCCCGTGGTTGGGGCCATCGTCCTACGAGCAGTACTTC
j_call: TRBJ2-3; clone_size: .; v_call: TRBV14; d_call: .; cdr3_aa: CASSQRWGAPDTQYF; cdr3_nt: TGTGCCAGCAGCCAAAGGTGGGGGGCTCCAGATACGCAGTATTTT
j_call: TRBJ2-1; clone_size: once; v_call: TRBV25-1; d_call: .; cdr3_aa: CAIIDWNSEQFF; cdr3_nt: TGTGCCATCATCGACTGGAACAGTGAGCAGTTCTTC
j_call: TRBJ1-4; clone_size: .; v_call: TRBV7-2; d_call: TRBD1; cdr3_aa: CASSDYRGRELFF; cdr3_nt: TGTGCCAGCAGCGATTACAGGGGGAGGGAACTGTTTTTT